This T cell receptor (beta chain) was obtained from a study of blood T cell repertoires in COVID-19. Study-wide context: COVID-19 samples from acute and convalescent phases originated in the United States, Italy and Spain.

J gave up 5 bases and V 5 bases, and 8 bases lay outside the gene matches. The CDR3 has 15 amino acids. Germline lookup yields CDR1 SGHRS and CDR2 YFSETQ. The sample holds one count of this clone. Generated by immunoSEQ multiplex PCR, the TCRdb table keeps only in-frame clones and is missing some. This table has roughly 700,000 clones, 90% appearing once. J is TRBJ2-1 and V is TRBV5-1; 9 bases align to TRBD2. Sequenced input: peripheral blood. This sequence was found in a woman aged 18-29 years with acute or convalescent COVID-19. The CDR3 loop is CASRRLAGTDNEQFF. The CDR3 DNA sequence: TGCGCCAGCAGGCGGCTAGCGGGGACCGACAATGAGCAGTTCTTC. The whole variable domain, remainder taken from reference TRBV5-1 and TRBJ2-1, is KAGVTQTPRYLIKTRGQQVTLSCSPISGHRSVSWYQQTPGQGLQFLFEYFSETQRNKGNFPGRFSGRQFSNSRSEMNVSTLELGDSALYLCASRRLAGTDNEQFFGPGTRLTVL.